This T cell receptor (beta chain) derives from a study of blood T cells in healthy people across ages. Study-wide points: Reliance upon unsorted PBMCs precluded definitive naive versus antigen-experienced comparison.

A J-beta primer mix and a sample-barcoded 5' primer were used in a second PCR of roughly 6 to 11 cycles. Every cDNA molecule carried a tag from a template-switch adaptor bearing 12 random nucleotides. Each CDR3 protein is one row after TCRdb ran MiXCR on the 5' RACE reads. The sample consists of 710,000 or so distinct CDR3 sequences, about a fifth of them appearing once. V was clipped by 3 bases and J by 2 bases; unmatched bases: 11. The CDR3 has 18 residues. Germline CDR1 is SEHNR and CDR2 is FQNEAQ (reference sequence). This clonotype was counted only a few times. What it binds is not known. This clonotype was obtained from a man between 65 and 85 years old in good health. The chain has TRBV7-9 and TRBJ2-3; the match to TRBD1 covers 10 bases. Input material: blood. Here the CDR3 DNA reads TGTGCCAGCAGCTTCCGGGACAGGGGCCGAATTTCCACAGATACGCAGTATTTT. This translates into CASSFRDRGRISTDTQYF.